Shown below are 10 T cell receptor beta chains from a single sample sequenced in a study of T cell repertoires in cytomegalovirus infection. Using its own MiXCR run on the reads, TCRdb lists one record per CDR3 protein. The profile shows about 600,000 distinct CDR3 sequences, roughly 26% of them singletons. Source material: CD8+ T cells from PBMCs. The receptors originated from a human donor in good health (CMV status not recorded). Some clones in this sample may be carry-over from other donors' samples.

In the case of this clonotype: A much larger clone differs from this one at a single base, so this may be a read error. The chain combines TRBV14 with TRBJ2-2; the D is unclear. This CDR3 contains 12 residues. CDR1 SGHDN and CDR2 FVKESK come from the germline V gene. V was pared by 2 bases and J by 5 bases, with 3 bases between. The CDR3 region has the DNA TGTGCCAGCAGCCAATGGACCGGGGAGCTGTTTTTT. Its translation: CASSQWTGELFF.

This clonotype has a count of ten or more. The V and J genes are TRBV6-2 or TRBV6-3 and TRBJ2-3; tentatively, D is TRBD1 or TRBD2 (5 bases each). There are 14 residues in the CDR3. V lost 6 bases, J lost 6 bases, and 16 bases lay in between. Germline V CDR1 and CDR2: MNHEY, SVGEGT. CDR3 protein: CASSPDSHRDTQYF. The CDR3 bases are TGTGCCAGCAGCCCGGACTCCCACAGGGATACGCAGTATTTT.

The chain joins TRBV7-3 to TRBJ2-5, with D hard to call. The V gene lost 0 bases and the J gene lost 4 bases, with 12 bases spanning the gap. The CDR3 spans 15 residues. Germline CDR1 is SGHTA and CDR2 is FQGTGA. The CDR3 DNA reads TGTGCCAGCAGCTTAACGACCTCGCGCGCAGAGACCCAGTACTTC. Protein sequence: CASSLTTSRAETQYF.

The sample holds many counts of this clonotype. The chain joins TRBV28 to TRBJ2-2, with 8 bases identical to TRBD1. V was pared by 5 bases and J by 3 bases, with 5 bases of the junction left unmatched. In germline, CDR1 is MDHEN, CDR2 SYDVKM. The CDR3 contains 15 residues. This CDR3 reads CASSPATGDTGELFF. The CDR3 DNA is TGTGCCAGCAGTCCAGCGACAGGGGACACCGGGGAGCTGTTTTTT.

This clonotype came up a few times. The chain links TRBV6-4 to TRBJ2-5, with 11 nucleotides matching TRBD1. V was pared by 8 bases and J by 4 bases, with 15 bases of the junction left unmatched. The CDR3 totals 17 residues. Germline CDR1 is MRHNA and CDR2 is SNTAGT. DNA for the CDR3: TGTGCCAGCCCACCGGGACAGGGGGAAAAGAGTGGAGAGACCCAGTACTTC. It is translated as CASPPGQGEKSGETQYF.

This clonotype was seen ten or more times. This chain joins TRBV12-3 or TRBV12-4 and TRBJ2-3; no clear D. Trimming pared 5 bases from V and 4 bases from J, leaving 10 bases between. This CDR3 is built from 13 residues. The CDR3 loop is CASSPGTPDTQYF. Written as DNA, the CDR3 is TGTGCCAGCAGTCCCGGAACTCCAGATACGCAGTATTTT.

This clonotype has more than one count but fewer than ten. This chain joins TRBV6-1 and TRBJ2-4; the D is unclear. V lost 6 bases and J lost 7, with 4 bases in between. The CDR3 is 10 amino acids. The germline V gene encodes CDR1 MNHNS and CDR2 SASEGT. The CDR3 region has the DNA TGTGCCAGCAGCAGTAACATTCAGTACTTC. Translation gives CASSSNIQYF.

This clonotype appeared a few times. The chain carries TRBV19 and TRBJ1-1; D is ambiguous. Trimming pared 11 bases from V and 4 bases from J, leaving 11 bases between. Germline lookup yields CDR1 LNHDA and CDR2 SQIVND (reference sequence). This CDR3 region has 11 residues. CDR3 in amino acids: CASERGTEAFF. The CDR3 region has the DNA TGTGCCTCTGAGAGAGGCACTGAAGCTTTCTTT.

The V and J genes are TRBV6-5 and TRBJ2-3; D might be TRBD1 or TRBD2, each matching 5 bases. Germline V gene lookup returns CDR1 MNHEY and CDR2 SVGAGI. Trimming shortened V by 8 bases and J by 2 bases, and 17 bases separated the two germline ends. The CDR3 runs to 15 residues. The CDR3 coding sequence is TGTGCCAGCCGCTTGGGGGAATCGCACACAGATACGCAGTATTTT. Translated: CASRLGESHTDTQYF.

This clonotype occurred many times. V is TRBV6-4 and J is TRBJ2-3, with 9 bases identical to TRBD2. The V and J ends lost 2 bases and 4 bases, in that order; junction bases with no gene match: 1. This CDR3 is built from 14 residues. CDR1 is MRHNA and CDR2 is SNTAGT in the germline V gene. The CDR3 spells CASSDGGGADTQYF. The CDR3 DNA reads TGTGCCAGCAGTGACGGCGGGGGGGCAGATACGCAGTATTTT.